A single sample is the source of the 31 T cell receptor beta chains below, sequenced in a study of T cell clonality in common variable immunodeficiency. Method: immunoSEQ multiplex PCR; TCRdb's copy keeps in-frame clones and lacks some. Altogether 44,000 or so clones were found in the sample, and no singletons occur. Sequencing used peripheral blood mononuclear cells. These receptors were collected from a person aged 18 to 75 in good health.

This clone was seen ten or more times. The CDR3 end lies 3 residues beyond the end of the read and is filled in from the germline J gene. This rearrangement joins TRBV30 to TRBJ1-5, with D unclear. The V and J ends lost 1 base and 3 bases respectively, with 7 bases between them. The CDR3 is 13 residues long. Germline CDR1 GTSNPN, CDR2 SVGIG (reference sequence). This chain's CDR3 is CAWSGQYNQPQHF. The sequenced CDR3 bases are TGTGCCTGGAGTGGCCAGTACAATCAGCCC.

This clone was detected many times. The read is 3 residues too short to cover the CDR3 end, so that end is filled in from the germline J gene. J is TRBJ2-7 and V is TRBV12-3 or TRBV12-4; 7 bases map to TRBD1. CDR3 length: 14 residues. The V gene end was trimmed by 4 bases and the J gene end by 2 bases; junction bases not matched to a gene: 5. The CDR3 region is CASSWKGAAYEQYF. Incomplete CDR3 DNA: TGTGCCAGCAGTTGGAAGGGGGCCGCCTACGAG.

This clone was recorded at least ten times. The read comes to an end 3 residues before the CDR3 does, leaving the germline J gene to fill in the end. The chain has TRBV28 and TRBJ2-7; the D gene is possibly TRBD1 (6 bases). The CDR3 is 14 residues long. Germline values: CDR1 MDHEN, CDR2 SYDVKM. The V end lost 1 base, the J end lost 3 bases, and 10 bases lay between the germline ends. The part of the CDR3 DNA that was read is TGTGCCAGCAGTTTATTGGCAGGGGACTACGAG. The encoded protein is CASSLLAGDYE. The whole CDR3 sequence is CASSLLAGDYEQYF.

This clone came up many times. Sequencing ends 3 residues short of the CDR3 end; the germline J gene provides the rest. The chain combines TRBV19 with TRBJ1-2, with a possible D match to TRBD1 (6 bases). The CDR3 extends over 12 amino acids. In germline, CDR1 is LNHDA, CDR2 SQIVND (reference sequence). The V gene lost 11 bases and the J gene lost 5 bases, with 15 bases spanning the gap. The sequenced CDR3 bases are TGTGCCGGGTGGGGGGGCGCGTATGGC. It yields the protein CAGWGGAYG. The CDR3 in its entirety is CAGWGGAYGYTF.

This clone was seen repeatedly, ten times or more. Sequencing ends 3 residues short of the CDR3 end; the germline J gene provides the rest. The V gene is TRBV28, the J gene TRBJ2-1, with D tentatively TRBD2 (7 bases). The CDR3 loop spans 17 amino acids. Trimming took off 3 bases at V and 8 bases at J, with 23 bases between the two ends. In germline, CDR1 is MDHEN, CDR2 SYDVKM. Partial CDR3 DNA: TGTGCCAGCAGTTTCCCACAGGGAGGGGATTTACTCTATGAG. Residues: CASSFPQGGDLLYE. The full-length CDR3 reads as CASSFPQGGDLLYEQFF. Filled out from reference TRBV28 and TRBJ2-1, the complete variable domain reads DVKVTQSSRYLVKRTGEKVFLECVQDMDHENMFWYRQDPGLGLRLIYFSYDVKMKEKGDIPEGYSVSREKKERFSLILESASTNQTSMYLCASSFPQGGDLLYEQFFGPGTRLTVL.

Many counts were recorded for this clone. From the germline J gene comes the end of the CDR3, since the read stops 3 residues before it. Other DNA sequences within the sample encode an identical CDR3. The chain links TRBV20-1 to TRBJ2-1; TRBD2 aligns across 14 bases. V shed 7 bases, J shed 4 bases, and the junction held 15 bases outside the gene matches. In germline, CDR1 is DFQATT, CDR2 SNEGSKA (reference sequence). The CDR3 runs to 18 residues. The sequenced part of the CDR3 DNA is TGCAGTGTTTGGACGGGACTAGCGGGAGATCTCCCTTACAATGAG. As protein: CSVWTGLAGDLPYNE. The whole CDR3 protein is CSVWTGLAGDLPYNEQFF.

The sample holds many counts of this clone. Coverage ceases 3 residues before the CDR3 finishes, and the germline J gene fills in the end. V is TRBV12-5 and J is TRBJ1-2, with D perhaps TRBD1 (5 bases). V lost 5 bases and J lost 0, with 16 bases in between. Germline V gives CDR1 LGHNT, CDR2 FRNRAP. The CDR3 contains 16 residues. CDR3 sequence reads: CASGTADSMTNYGYTF. The covered CDR3 bases are TGTGCTAGTGGTACAGCCGACAGTATGACTAACTATGGC.

This clone was recorded many times. The read terminates 3 residues ahead of where the CDR3 ends, so the germline J gene completes it. This chain joins TRBV15 and TRBJ2-6, with a possible D match to TRBD2 (5 bases). The V and J ends lost 5 bases and 0 bases respectively, with 8 bases between them. This CDR3 spans 15 amino acids. Germline V gives CDR1 LNHNV, CDR2 YYDKDF (reference sequence). This CDR3 is CATSEGTSGANVLTF. The part of the CDR3 DNA that was read is TGTGCCACCAGCGAGGGTACCTCTGGGGCCAACGTC.

This clone was detected many times. Read data end 3 residues before the CDR3 end; the end is taken from the germline J gene. The V call is TRBV5-4, the J call TRBJ2-1, with TRBD1 identical over 9 bases. Germline lookup yields CDR1 SGHNT and CDR2 YYREEE (reference sequence). This CDR3 comprises 16 residues. V shed 2 bases, J shed 2 bases, and the junction held 5 bases outside the gene matches. CDR3 region: CASSFLDRGPYNEQFF. Incomplete CDR3 DNA: TGTGCCAGCAGCTTTCTGGACAGGGGCCCCTACAATGAG. The full variable domain, completed using reference TRBV5-4 and TRBJ2-1, is ETGVTQSPTHLIKTRGQQVTLRCSSQSGHNTVSWYQQALGQGPQFIFQYYREEENGRGNFPPRFSGLQFPNYSSELNVNALELDDSALYLCASSFLDRGPYNEQFFGPGTRLTVL.

This clone was detected ten times or more. Read data end 3 residues before the CDR3 end; the end is taken from the germline J gene. The chain employs TRBV28 and TRBJ2-7, with D unresolved. The CDR3 has 13 residues. Per germline, CDR1 MDHEN and CDR2 SYDVKM. Trimming stripped 4 bases from V and 5 bases from J, with 12 bases between. The CDR3 DNA, read in part, is TGTGCCAGCAGTTCGCGAGAATACGACGAG. This sequence encodes CASSSREYDE. The whole CDR3 reads CASSSREYDEQYF.

This clone was detected many times. The read is 3 residues too short to cover the CDR3 end, so that end is filled in from the germline J gene. The chain couples TRBV20-1 to TRBJ1-5, with TRBD1 matching 8 bases. With V trimmed by 8 bases and J by 5 bases, 11 bases remained unmatched. CDR1 is DFQATT, CDR2 SNEGSKA, per germline (reference sequence). The CDR3 sequence is 14 residues long. CDR3 DNA, as far as it was read: TGCAGTTCGGGGGGAAACAGGGGGTATCAGCCC. Protein product: CSSGGNRGYQP. The CDR3 as a whole reads CSSGGNRGYQPQHF.

This clone was recorded at least ten times. Read coverage stops 3 residues before the CDR3 terminus; the germline J gene supplies the remainder. The V gene is TRBV20-1, the J gene TRBJ2-1, with 8 bases identical to TRBD1. This CDR3 comprises 15 residues. Germline loops: CDR1 DFQATT, CDR2 SNEGSKA (reference sequence). The J segment lost 8 bases and the V segment lost 3 bases, leaving 12 bases of the junction unmatched. The CDR3 bases that were read are TGCAGTGCTAGCGCATCAGACAGGGGCGGCGATGAG. Amino acids: CSASASDRGGDE. The full CDR3 protein is CSASASDRGGDEQFF.

This clone was found many times. The read terminates 3 residues before the CDR3 end, so the remaining end is supplied by the germline J gene. The rearrangement uses TRBV29-1 and TRBJ2-5; tentative D call: TRBD2 (5 bases). Trimming stripped 5 bases from V and 5 bases from J, with 9 bases between. The CDR3 totals 11 residues. Germline loops: CDR1 SQVTM, CDR2 ANQGSEA. CDR3 protein: CSVRGGETQYF. The sequenced part of the CDR3 DNA is TGCAGCGTTCGGGGTGGGGAGACC.

This clone was observed at least ten times. The CDR3 end falls 3 residues outside the read, so it is completed with the germline J gene. The chain joins TRBV28 to TRBJ2-7; D perhaps matches TRBD1 (6 bases). The CDR3 length is 16 residues. Germline assignment: CDR1 MDHEN and CDR2 SYDVKM. Between the trimmed V and J ends, which lost 3 bases and 6 bases, there was a span of 21 bases. CDR3 DNA (partial): TGTGCCAGCAGTTTGAGGACCCAGGGGTTAAGGGGCGAG. Translating gives CASSLRTQGLRGE. The entire CDR3 reads CASSLRTQGLRGEQYF.

This clone was observed many times. Read coverage stops 3 residues before the CDR3 terminus; the germline J gene supplies the remainder. The chain is built from TRBV19 and TRBJ1-5; TRBD1 is a possible D gene (6 bases). The CDR3 is made up of 17 amino acids. Germline loops: CDR1 LNHDA, CDR2 SQIVND (reference sequence). The ends were cut back, 1 base at V and 0 bases at J, with 13 bases in the middle. CDR3 loop: CASSIVGGDYSNQPQHF. The covered CDR3 bases are TGTGCCAGTAGTATAGTTGGGGGCGACTATAGCAATCAGCCC.

This clone has a count of ten or more. Coverage ceases 3 residues before the CDR3 finishes, and the germline J gene fills in the end. The chain joins TRBV10-3 to TRBJ2-7, with 10 bases identical to TRBD2. The J segment lost 1 base and the V segment lost 0 bases, leaving 6 bases of the junction unmatched. Germline-derived CDR1 and CDR2 are ENHRY and SYGVKD. The CDR3 runs 17 residues. The CDR3 bases that were read are TGTGCCATCAGTGAGTCTTTAGCGGGAGGTTCGTCCTACGAG. It translates to CAISESLAGGSSYE. The whole CDR3 sequence reads CAISESLAGGSSYEQYF.

This clone has ten or more counts. The CDR3 bases that were read are TGTGCCAGTAGCGGGACTAGCGGGGGGCAAGAGACC. This translates into CASSGTSGGQET. The entire CDR3 protein reads CASSGTSGGQETQYF. This chain uses TRBV19 with TRBJ2-5; TRBD2 aligns across 15 bases. The read ends 3 residues early relative to the CDR3; the germline J gene fills the gap. V shed 6 bases and J 2 bases; nucleotides not matched to a gene: 1. Germline V gene data show CDR1 as LNHDA and CDR2 as SQIVND (reference sequence). This CDR3 is 15 amino acids long.

This clone was seen at least ten times. The read stops 3 residues short of the end of the CDR3; the missing end is completed from the germline J gene. This chain links TRBV18 with TRBJ1-2; possible D gene TRBD1, 6 bases. CDR1 and CDR2 (germline): KGHSH, LQKENI. The length of the CDR3 is 16 residues. Trimming stripped 4 bases from V and 6 bases from J, with 21 bases between. The CDR3 reads CASSLPYRVRTDGYTF. CDR3 bases read: TGTGCCAGCTCACTCCCGTACAGGGTTAGGACGGATGGC.

Many counts were recorded for this clone. The observed sequence ends 3 residues before the CDR3 terminus, with the missing tail filled in from the germline J gene. This sequence joins TRBV7-9 and TRBJ2-7; D remains unclear. Germline V gene sequence: CDR1 SEHNR, CDR2 FQNEAQ (reference sequence). V was clipped by 5 bases and J by 2 bases, with 10 bases between them. The CDR3 totals 13 residues. The DNA read from the CDR3 is TGTGCCAGCAGCCCCGGAGCGACCTACGAG. Translating gives CASSPGATYE. The CDR3 as a whole reads CASSPGATYEQYF.

This clone appeared many times. The read ends 3 residues early relative to the CDR3; the germline J gene fills the gap. This chain uses TRBV28 with TRBJ2-7, with 11 bases identical to TRBD2. This CDR3 is built from 15 residues. With 8 bases clipped from V and 0 bases from J, the junction kept 6 bases outside the gene matches. Germline V lookup: CDR1 MDHEN, CDR2 SYDVKM. The sequenced CDR3 bases are TGTGCCAGCTCCACGACTAGCGGGGTCTCCTACGAG. It specifies CASSTTSGVSYE. From start to end, the CDR3 is CASSTTSGVSYEQYF.

This clone was seen repeatedly, ten times or more. Read sequence stops 3 residues before the CDR3 end, and the germline J gene provides the missing end. The chain links TRBV20-1 to TRBJ2-4, with D possibly being TRBD1 (6 bases). CDR1 is DFQATT, CDR2 SNEGSKA, per germline (reference sequence). V was cut by 3 bases and J by 1 base, with 19 bases left in between. This CDR3 is built from 17 residues. CDR3 amino acids: CSASPSSGALAKNIQYF. The part of the CDR3 DNA that was read is TGCAGTGCTAGTCCTTCATCAGGGGCACTGGCCAAAAACATT.

This clone was counted at least ten times. Incomplete CDR3 DNA: TGTGCCAGCAGTGACTCGGCTAGCGGGGACAACAATGAG. Protein product: CASSDSASGDNNE. The whole CDR3 sequence is CASSDSASGDNNEQFF. V is TRBV6-4 and J is TRBJ2-1; 9 bases match TRBD2. The read stops 3 residues short of the end of the CDR3; the missing end is completed from the germline J gene. The CDR3 totals 16 residues. The junction had 5 bases not matched to a gene; V was cut back by 0 bases and J by 5 bases. In germline, CDR1 is MRHNA, CDR2 SNTAGT.

This clone was counted at least ten times. The read ends 3 residues early relative to the CDR3; the germline J gene fills the gap. The V call is TRBV19, the J call TRBJ2-2; 8 nucleotides align to TRBD1. Germline values: CDR1 LNHDA, CDR2 SQIVND (reference sequence). This CDR3 region has 14 residues. V trimming: 10 bases; J trimming: 2 bases; junction bases outside the gene matches: 6. The CDR3 DNA, read in part, is TGTGCCACCCAGGGACAGGCCAACACCGGGGAG. This gives the protein CATQGQANTGE. The full CDR3 is CATQGQANTGELFF.

This clone was picked up many times. The DNA read from the CDR3 is TGTGCCTGGAGACGGTACAGGGACGAG. Encoded protein: CAWRRYRDE. The whole CDR3 protein reads CAWRRYRDEQYF. The gene calls are TRBV30 and TRBJ2-7; D possibly corresponds to TRBD1 (6 bases). The observed sequence ends 3 residues before the CDR3 terminus, with the missing tail filled in from the germline J gene. From germline, CDR1 is GTSNPN and CDR2 SVGIG (reference sequence). Between the trimmed V and J ends, which lost 3 bases and 5 bases, there was a span of 11 bases. This CDR3 region has 12 residues.

Ten or more counts support this clone. Coverage ceases 3 residues before the CDR3 finishes, and the germline J gene fills in the end. The chain is built from TRBV6-2 or TRBV6-3 and TRBJ1-3; D uncertain. CDR1 is MNHEY and CDR2 is SVGEGT in the germline V gene. V was cut by 10 bases and J by 3 bases, with 13 bases left in between. This CDR3 contains 13 residues. CDR3 amino acids: CANGGTGGNTIYF. CDR3 bases read: TGTGCCAACGGCGGAACGGGTGGAAACACC.

This clone was seen ten or more times. The read terminates 3 residues before the CDR3 end, so the remaining end is supplied by the germline J gene. J is TRBJ2-7 and V is TRBV10-3; D may be TRBD2 (5 bases). CDR1 is ENHRY, CDR2 SYGVKD, per germline. This CDR3 has 17 residues. V shed 0 bases and J shed 1 base, with 16 bases lying between them. The sequenced CDR3 bases are TGTGCCATCAGTGAGTCGAAAGGACTGTCAAGTTCCTACGAG. Amino acids: CAISESKGLSSSYE. The CDR3 in its entirety is CAISESKGLSSSYEQYF.

This clone was counted ten times or more. The CDR3 end is not reached by the read, which stops 3 residues before it; the germline J gene fills it in. V gene TRBV13 combines with J gene TRBJ2-1, with TRBD1 as a possible D gene (5 bases). This CDR3 comprises 15 residues. Trimming pared 3 bases from V and 5 bases from J, leaving 14 bases between. The germline gives CDR1 PRHDT, CDR2 FYEKMQ (reference sequence). The part of the CDR3 DNA that was read is TGTGCCAGCAGCTTTGGCAGGGCGTTAAACAATGAG. Protein product: CASSFGRALNNE. The full CDR3 protein is CASSFGRALNNEQFF.

This clone has ten or more counts. The read halts 3 residues ahead of the CDR3 end, with the missing end drawn from the germline J gene. The chain uses TRBV7-9 and TRBJ1-2; 9 nucleotides line up with TRBD1. Germline assignment: CDR1 SEHNR and CDR2 FQNEAQ (reference sequence). The CDR3 is made up of 14 amino acids. Unmatched junction bases numbered 5, after V lost 5 bases and J lost 4 bases. The CDR3 reads CASSGTGPFYGYTF. The part of the CDR3 DNA that was read is TGTGCCAGCAGCGGGACAGGGCCATTCTATGGC.

This clone was recorded at least ten times. The read ends 3 residues early relative to the CDR3; the germline J gene fills the gap. The chain recombines TRBV5-5 with TRBJ2-1; maybe TRBD1 (6 bases). The CDR3 covers 15 residues. The V end was cut by 4 bases, the J end by 2 bases, with 13 bases between. The germline V gene has CDR1 SGHKS and CDR2 YYEKEE (reference sequence). The CDR3 sequence: CASSPGQHPYNEQFF. CDR3 bases read: TGTGCCAGCAGCCCCGGACAGCACCCCTACAATGAG.

This clone was found many times. The read comes to an end 3 residues before the CDR3 does, leaving the germline J gene to fill in the end. This rearrangement joins TRBV10-3 to TRBJ1-2, with D hard to call. Germline-derived CDR1 and CDR2 are ENHRY and SYGVKD. V shed 0 bases and J shed 1 base, with 9 bases lying between them. The CDR3 is 15 residues long. The chain's CDR3 is CAISESSYNNYGYTF. CDR3 DNA, as far as it was read: TGTGCCATCAGTGAGTCGTCTTATAATAACTATGGC.

This clone was counted at least ten times. The sequenced part of the CDR3 DNA is TGTGCCAGCAGCTTAGTAAGGGACATT. Translation: CASSLVRDI. The entire CDR3 reads CASSLVRDIQYF. V and J are TRBV7-9 and TRBJ2-4, with D hard to call. The read halts 3 residues ahead of the CDR3 end, with the missing end drawn from the germline J gene. The germline CDR1 and CDR2 sequences are SEHNR and FQNEAQ (reference sequence). The CDR3 spans 12 residues. V lost 1 base, J lost 8 bases, and 6 bases lay in between.